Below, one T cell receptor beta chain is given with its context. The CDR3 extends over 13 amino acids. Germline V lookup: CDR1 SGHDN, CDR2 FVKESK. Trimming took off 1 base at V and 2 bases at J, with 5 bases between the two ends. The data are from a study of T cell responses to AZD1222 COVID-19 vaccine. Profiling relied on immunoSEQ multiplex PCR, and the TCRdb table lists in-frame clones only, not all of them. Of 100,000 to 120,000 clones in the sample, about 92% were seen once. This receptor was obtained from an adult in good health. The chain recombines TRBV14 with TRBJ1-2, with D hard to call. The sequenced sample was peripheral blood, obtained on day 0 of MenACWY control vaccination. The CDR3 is CASSQASNYGYTF. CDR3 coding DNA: TGTGCCAGCAGCCAAGCCTCCAACTATGGCTACACCTTC.